Following are 8 T cell receptor beta chains from one sample sequenced in a study of CD8+ T cells in alopecia areata. The sequencing template was cDNA reverse transcribed from extracted RNA. Only in-frame clones appear in the TCRdb table, and some are missing; sequencing was by immunoSEQ multiplex PCR. The table lists 200,000 to 250,000 clones, around 65% of them singletons. The treatment is: oral pan-JAK inhibitor, 5-10 mg twice daily. The sample in question was CD4+ T cells sorted from blood, obtained at approximately week 42, from a patient treated with tofacitinib. All receptors come from a human donor with alopecia areata.

V is TRBV11-2 and J is TRBJ1-4; D gene unclear. This CDR3 comprises 15 residues. CDR1 is SGHAT, CDR2 FQNNGV, per germline. Trimming took off 4 bases at V and 5 bases at J, with 14 bases between the two ends. CDR3 DNA: TGTGCCAGCAGCTCCTCGCGAACTTTCAATGAAAAACTGTTTTTT. It translates to CASSSSRTFNEKLFF.

The chain combines TRBV5-1 with TRBJ1-1; 10 nucleotides line up with TRBD1. CDR1 and CDR2 from the germline V gene are SGHRS and YFSETQ. V shed 4 bases, J shed 11 bases, and the junction held 5 bases outside the gene matches. This CDR3 has 12 residues. CDR3 in DNA: TGCGCCAGCAGCCAAGGACAGGGGGTCGCTTTCTTT. Residues: CASSQGQGVAFF.

This chain links TRBV30 with TRBJ2-5; the D gene is possibly TRBD1 (6 bases). Germline CDR1 is GTSNPN and CDR2 is SVGIG (reference sequence). The CDR3 runs 15 residues. V lost 1 base, J lost 7 bases, and 19 bases lay in between. CDR3 region: CAWSAGVGKGVTQYF. DNA of the CDR3: TGTGCCTGGAGTGCAGGGGTAGGGAAAGGCGTGACCCAGTACTTC.

The chain employs TRBV29-1 and TRBJ1-1; D possibly corresponds to TRBD1 (6 bases). This CDR3 spans 12 amino acids. Germline CDR1 SQVTM, CDR2 ANQGSEA. The germline V and J ends were trimmed by 7 bases and 2 bases, with 11 bases remaining between them. The CDR3 bases are TGCAGCGACCGGACAGCAAACACTGAAGCTTTCTTT. It specifies CSDRTANTEAFF. The full variable domain, in which reference TRBV29-1 and TRBJ1-1 provide the parts outside the CDR3, is SAVISQKPSRDICQRGTSLTIQCQVDSQVTMMFWYRQQPGQSLTLIATANQGSEATYESGFVIDKFPISRPNLTFSTLTVSNMSPEDSSIYLCSDRTANTEAFFGQGTRLTVV.

The chain employs TRBV5-6 and TRBJ2-7; D tentatively fits TRBD1 or TRBD2 (5 bases each). The CDR3 is 15 residues long. V lost 5 bases and J lost 2, with 17 bases in between. In germline, CDR1 is SGHDT, CDR2 YYEEEE. This chain's CDR3 is CASSYKTGTPYEQYF. The DNA of the CDR3 is TGTGCCAGCAGTTATAAAACCGGGACCCCCTACGAGCAGTACTTC.

This clone was observed a few times. The V and J genes are TRBV7-8 and TRBJ2-7; no clear D gene. CDR3 length: 13 residues. V was pared by 1 base and J by 7 bases, with 11 bases between. CDR1 is SGHVS, CDR2 FQNEAQ, per germline. DNA for the CDR3: TGTGCCAGCAGCTTAGATGGAGCCGGAGAGCAGTACTTC. Protein sequence: CASSLDGAGEQYF.

This clone appeared a few times. The V gene is TRBV19, the J gene TRBJ1-2, with TRBD1 as a possible D gene (5 bases). With 2 bases removed from V and 6 bases from J, the gap between germline ends came to 10 bases. Germline CDR1 and CDR2: LNHDA and SQIVND (reference sequence). The CDR3 extends over 13 amino acids. Here the CDR3 DNA reads TGTGCCAGTAGTATAATGGGGCAGGATGGCTACACCTTC. Residues: CASSIMGQDGYTF. Together with reference TRBV19 and TRBJ1-2, the CDR3 gives the full variable domain: DGGITQSPKYLFRKEGQNVTLSCEQNLNHDAMYWYRQDPGQGLRLIYYSQIVNDFQKGDIAEGYSVSREKKESFPLTVTSAQKNPTAFYLCASSIMGQDGYTFGSGTRLTVV.

The chain carries TRBV27 and TRBJ2-7; tentative D call: TRBD1 (6 bases). Germline CDR1 reads MNHEY; CDR2 reads SMNVEV (reference sequence). V was cut by 3 bases and J by 1 base, with 16 bases left in between. The CDR3 runs to 16 residues. The DNA for the CDR3 is TGTGCCAGCAGTTTGGAACCGGGACACCAATCCTACGAGCAGTACTTC. Protein: CASSLEPGHQSYEQYF.